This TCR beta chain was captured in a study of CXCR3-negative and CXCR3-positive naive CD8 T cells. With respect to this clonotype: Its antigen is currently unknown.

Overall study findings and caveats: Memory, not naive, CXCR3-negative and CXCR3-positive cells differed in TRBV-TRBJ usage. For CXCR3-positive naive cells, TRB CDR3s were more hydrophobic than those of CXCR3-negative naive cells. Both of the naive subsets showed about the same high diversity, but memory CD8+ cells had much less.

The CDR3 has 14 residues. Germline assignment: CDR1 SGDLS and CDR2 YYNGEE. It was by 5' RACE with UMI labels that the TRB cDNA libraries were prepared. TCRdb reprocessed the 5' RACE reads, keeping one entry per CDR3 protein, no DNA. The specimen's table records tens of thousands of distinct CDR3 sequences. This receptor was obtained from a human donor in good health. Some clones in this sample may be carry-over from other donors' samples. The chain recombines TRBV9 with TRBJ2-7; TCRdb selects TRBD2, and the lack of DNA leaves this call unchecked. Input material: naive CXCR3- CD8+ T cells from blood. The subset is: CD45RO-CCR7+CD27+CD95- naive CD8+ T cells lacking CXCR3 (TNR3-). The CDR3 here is CASSGTSGSYEQYF.